This T cell receptor (beta chain) was recovered during a study of identical twins. Study results and limitations: Reduced insertions were recorded for abundant cord blood beta clonotypes, with no such pattern in memory repertoires. Twin pairs had excess sharing that was weaker in beta out-of-frame sequences.

V shed 5 bases, J shed 2 bases, and the junction held 5 bases outside the gene matches. CDR3 length equals 14 residues. Germline loops: CDR1 MNHEY, CDR2 SMNVEV (reference sequence). This clonotype has only a few counts. Its antigen is unknown. Via MiXCR, TCRdb re-called the 5' RACE reads, giving one row per CDR3 protein. The repertoire holds 300,000 to 350,000 distinct CDR3 sequences, with about 12% as singletons. These same data were also listed under a study on yellow fever vaccine responses in identical twins.

Sequencing used CD8+ T cells sorted from blood. This TCR was recovered from a woman aged 18-35 years in good health. This chain links TRBV27 with TRBJ2-7; TRBD2 aligns across 8 bases. The chain's CDR3 is CASSRSGGAYEQYF. CDR3 bases: TGTGCCAGCAGTCGAAGCGGGGGAGCCTACGAGCAGTACTTC.